The T cell receptor (beta chain) under discussion was sequenced for a study of prognosis after radiotherapy for stage I lung cancer. Study information: The study included 13 to 15 patients with newly diagnosed primary stage I lung tumors and 4 to 6 with oligometastatic NSCLC after surgical resection of the primary tumor. Study-level results: Differences in TRBV and TRBJ gene usage were reportedly observed between patients with and without metastases.

The CDR3 has 14 amino acids. Germline V gene lookup returns CDR1 KGHSH and CDR2 LQKENI. Between the trimmed V and J ends, which lost 6 bases and 4 bases, there was a span of 15 bases. The authors amplified TCR beta CDR3 from genomic DNA using two-round multiplex PCR. During first-round PCR, primers specific to each TRBV and TRBJ gene were used. Universal primers drove the second round of PCR amplification. MiXCR was run by TCRdb on the multiplex PCR reads, yielding one entry per CDR3 protein. The sample has roughly 30,000 distinct CDR3 sequences, over 45% seen once; the top ten hold 15% to 20%. This clonotype has a count of ten or more. Its antigen remains unidentified.

This sequence was found in a donor over 45 with non-small cell lung cancer. This chain uses TRBV18 with TRBJ1-1; D remains unclear. The starting material was PBMCs, obtained before or after stereotactic body radiation therapy (not recorded which). The CDR3 DNA reads as TGTGCCAGCTCTAAGGACGGGTGGGGCACTGAAGCTTTCTTT. Translated, it gives CASSKDGWGTEAFF.